This T cell receptor beta chain was profiled in a study of T cell repertoires in cytomegalovirus infection. Study-wide background: CMV infection together with matching HLA type was indicated by public TCR beta signatures. Points from the study as a whole: HLA-C-restricted CMV clonotypes gave the most frequent clonotype in two of eight donors.

Points on this clonotype: The target antigen is unknown.

MiXCR was run by TCRdb on the reads, yielding one entry per CDR3 protein. The sample lists roughly 200,000 distinct CDR3 sequences; approximately 18% were seen once. Unmatched junction bases numbered 6, after V lost 7 bases and J lost 1 base. The CDR3 sequence is 15 residues long. The clonotype originates from a human donor in good health (CMV status not recorded). Some clones in this sample may be carry-over from other donors' samples. V gene TRBV12-3 or TRBV12-4 combines with J gene TRBJ2-7; 11 bases are shared with TRBD1. Specimen: CD8+ T cells from PBMCs. This CDR3 reads CASTLGTGGSYEQYF. The CDR3 nucleotides are TGTGCCAGCACCCTAGGGACAGGGGGTTCCTACGAGCAGTACTTC.